The rows below give T cell receptor beta chains drawn from one sample of a study of sequential checkpoint blockade in melanoma. Method: immunoSEQ multiplex PCR; TCRdb's copy keeps in-frame clones and lacks some. The top ten hold 1.6% of the sample, which has around 37,000 clones, more than 25% seen once. The source was tumor tissue (inferred from file names), collected from a patient given nivolumab and ipilimumab in sequence. The source is a human donor with melanoma. The CDR3 runs from the conserved cysteine through the conserved F or W. D genes are given only for firm matches. Part of the rows lack a size; the others show once, few, many or a class for expanded clones.

j_gene | d_gene | v_gene | abundance | CDR3aa | CDR3nt
TRBJ2-5 | . | TRBV6-8 | . | CASSQDLETQYF | TGTGCCAGCAGCCAGGACTTAGAGACCCAGTACTTC
TRBJ2-2 | . | TRBV30 | . | CAWSRINTGELFF | TGTGCCTGGAGCCGGATAAACACCGGGGAGCTGTTTTTT
TRBJ2-3 | . | TRBV30 | . | CAWSRPQGDTQYF | TGTGCCTGGAGTCGTCCCCAGGGAGATACGCAGTATTTT
TRBJ2-1 | . | TRBV6-4 | few | CASSYSGESYNEQFF | TGTGCCAGCAGTTACTCAGGGGAATCCTACAATGAGCAGTTCTTC
TRBJ1-1 | TRBD1 | TRBV11-3 | many | CASSFAGGTNTEAFF | TGTGCCAGCAGCTTTGCAGGGGGCACGAACACTGAAGCTTTCTTT
TRBJ1-2 | TRBD1 | TRBV11-3 | many | CASSLKAGGNYGYTF | TGTGCCAGCAGCTTAAAGGCAGGGGGTAACTATGGCTACACCTTC
TRBJ2-7 | . | TRBV9 | many | CASSVEGGFYEQYF | TGTGCCAGCAGCGTAGAAGGAGGGTTCTACGAGCAGTACTTC
TRBJ2-5 | . | TRBV11-3 | few | CASSVRHSGPETQYF | TGTGCCAGCAGCGTCAGACATTCGGGTCCAGAGACCCAGTACTTC
TRBJ2-3 | TRBD1 | TRBV19 | . | CASSRAPGQAPNTQYF | TGTGCCAGTAGTCGCGCACCGGGACAGGCACCAAATACGCAGTATTTT
TRBJ2-3 | TRBD2 | TRBV11-3 | few | CASSLGREGSSTDTQYF | TGTGCCAGCAGCCTCGGGCGGGAGGGGTCTAGCACAGATACGCAGTATTTT
TRBJ2-6 | . | TRBV19 | . | CASLKWGEQANVLTF | TGTGCCAGTCTCAAGTGGGGGGAACAGGCCAACGTCCTGACTTTC
TRBJ2-7 | TRBD1 | TRBV6-7 | few | CASSYPGQASYEQYF | TGTGCCAGCAGTTACCCCGGACAGGCCTCCTACGAGCAGTACTTC
TRBJ1-1 | TRBD1 | TRBV4-1 | many | CASSQGDSYMNTEAFF | TGCGCCAGCAGCCAGGGGGACAGCTACATGAACACTGAAGCTTTCTTT
TRBJ2-2 | TRBD1 | TRBV11-3 | . | CASSRTGDTGELFF | TGTGCCAGCAGCCGTACAGGGGATACCGGGGAGCTGTTTTTT
TRBJ1-2 | TRBD1 | TRBV28 | few | CASSFQGGNYGYTF | TGTGCCAGCAGTTTCCAGGGGGGAAACTATGGCTACACCTTC
TRBJ1-2 | . | TRBV30 | once | CAWIGRHYGYTF | TGTGCCTGGATAGGGCGGCACTATGGCTACACCTTC
TRBJ2-7 | TRBD2 | TRBV10-3 | . | CAISEAGGTTFYEQYF | TGTGCCATCAGTGAGGCGGGGGGAACTACCTTCTACGAGCAGTACTTC
TRBJ2-7 | . | TRBV6-8 | few | CASSSPEQGSYEQYF | TGTGCCAGCAGTTCGCCTGAGCAGGGGTCCTACGAGCAGTACTTC
TRBJ2-7 | TRBD1 | TRBV28 | . | CASRPHRGRSEQYF | TGTGCCAGCAGGCCCCACAGGGGGCGAAGCGAGCAGTACTTC
TRBJ1-1 | . | TRBV12-2 | . | CASRLKKTETEAFF | TGTGCAAGTCGCTTAAAAAAGACGGAGACTGAAGCTTTCTTT
TRBJ2-7 | . | TRBV9 | few | CASNGGSYEQYF | TGTGCCAGCAACGGGGGATCCTACGAGCAGTACTTC
TRBJ2-3 | . | TRBV11-3 | few | CASSLRLLTDTQYF | TGTGCCAGCAGCTTACGACTTCTCACAGATACGCAGTATTTT
TRBJ2-7 | . | TRBV6-8 | few | CASSGSNLVPYEQYF | TGTGCCAGCAGTGGCTCCAACTTGGTCCCCTACGAGCAGTACTTC
TRBJ2-3 | . | TRBV5-1 | . | CASSLGGRTDTQYF | TGCGCCAGCAGTTTGGGGGGCCGGACAGATACGCAGTATTTT
TRBJ2-3 | . | TRBV6-8 | few | CASSYVRGGSSTDTQYF | TGTGCCAGCAGTTACGTCAGAGGCGGTTCTAGCACAGATACGCAGTATTTT
TRBJ1-1 | . | TRBV12-5 | . | CASGSSVGGSTEAFF | TGTGCTAGTGGTTCCTCCGTTGGGGGGAGCACTGAAGCTTTCTTT
TRBJ2-1 | TRBD1 | TRBV6-8 | few | CASSYSRGQGYNEQFF | TGTGCCAGCAGTTACTCGAGAGGACAGGGGTACAATGAGCAGTTCTTC
TRBJ2-4 | . | TRBV19 | . | CAPGGLGSLSNIQYF | TGTGCCCCTGGGGGCTTGGGATCCCTTTCAAACATTCAGTACTTC
TRBJ2-5 | . | TRBV11-3 | many | CASSLVGSGATWETQYF | TGTGCCAGCAGCTTAGTGGGGAGCGGCGCCACCTGGGAGACCCAGTACTTC
TRBJ1-2 | TRBD1 | TRBV25-1 | . | CASSEGQSSNYGYTF | TGTGCCAGCAGTGAGGGACAGAGTTCTAACTATGGCTACACCTTC
TRBJ2-7 | TRBD2 | TRBV6-8 | few | CASSVTSGGPLYEQYF | TGTGCCAGCAGTGTTACTAGCGGGGGGCCCCTCTACGAGCAGTACTTC
TRBJ2-7 | TRBD1 | TRBV18 | few | CASSSGTGAYEQYF | TGTGCCAGCTCATCCGGGACAGGGGCCTACGAGCAGTACTTC
TRBJ1-1 | TRBD1 | TRBV6-8 | . | CAINSGQGVIAEAFF | TGTGCCATCAACTCCGGACAGGGGGTAATCGCTGAAGCTTTCTTT
TRBJ1-1 | TRBD1 | TRBV28 | . | CASRGTGTGGKAFF | TGTGCCAGCAGAGGAACCGGGACAGGGGGCAAAGCTTTCTTT
TRBJ1-1 | TRBD1 | TRBV19 | . | CASSIGTGDGVAFF | TGTGCCAGTAGTATCGGGACAGGGGATGGGGTAGCTTTCTTT
TRBJ1-2 | . | TRBV5-1 | once | CASSLFHNHDYGYTF | TGCGCCAGCAGCTTATTCCACAACCACGACTATGGCTACACCTTC
TRBJ2-7 | . | TRBV28 | once | CASSLGIYEQYF | TGTGCCAGCAGTTTAGGAATCTACGAGCAGTACTTC
TRBJ2-1 | . | TRBV1 | many | CASSQDRISYNEQFF | TGCGCCAGCAGCCAAGATAGGATTTCCTACAATGAGCAGTTCTTC
TRBJ2-2 | TRBD2 | TRBV28 | . | CASSFLGTSGNANTGELFF | TGTGCCAGCAGTTTCCTCGGGACTAGCGGAAATGCGAACACCGGGGAGCTGTTTTTT
TRBJ2-1 | . | TRBV9 | . | CASRVIYNEQFF | TGTGCCAGCAGAGTCATTTACAATGAGCAGTTCTTC
TRBJ2-7 | . | TRBV14 | . | CASSQGVSHYEQYF | TGTGCCAGCAGCCAAGGGGTCAGCCACTACGAGCAGTACTTC
TRBJ2-7 | . | TRBV6-8 | few | CASSPTGLYEQYF | TGTGCCAGCAGTCCAACGGGGCTCTACGAGCAGTACTTC
TRBJ1-4 | . | TRBV28 | few | CASSLFGGGEKLFF | TGTGCCAGCAGTTTATTTGGAGGCGGTGAAAAACTGTTTTTT
TRBJ2-2 | TRBD1 | TRBV2 | many | CASTTRQGAPTGELFF | TGTGCCAGCACCACGCGACAGGGGGCGCCCACCGGGGAGCTGTTTTTT
TRBJ1-2 | TRBD1 | TRBV19 | . | CASILSGTGQSNYGYTF | TGTGCCAGTATCCTGTCGGGGACGGGACAGTCTAACTATGGCTACACCTTC
TRBJ2-7 | . | TRBV6-8 | few | CASIAGGAVYEQYF | TGTGCCAGCATCGCAGGGGGGGCGGTATACGAGCAGTACTTC
TRBJ1-4 | . | TRBV7-4 | few | CASGQGYGEKLFF | TGTGCCAGCGGGCAGGGATATGGTGAAAAACTGTTTTTT
TRBJ1-5 | TRBD1 | TRBV28 | few | CASSRAGGAHQPQHF | TGTGCCAGCAGTCGGGCAGGGGGCGCCCATCAGCCCCAGCATTTT
TRBJ1-1 | TRBD1 | TRBV11-3 | many | CASSLEGQSNTEAFF | TGTGCCAGCAGCTTAGAGGGACAGTCGAACACTGAAGCTTTCTTT